Listed below are T cell receptor beta chains from one sample, sequenced in a study of PD-L1 blockade in urothelial cancer. The assay was immunoSEQ multiplex PCR, and TCRdb's table has in-frame clones only and misses some. The table lists about 120,000 clones, roughly 82% of them singletons, with about 2.4% in the top ten. The material sequenced was PBMCs, taken around atezolizumab (anti-PD-L1) treatment. The receptor source for this set is a man aged 50 to 59 with urothelial cancer. The CDR3 runs from the conserved cysteine through the conserved F or W. Each record gives: V gene, J gene, CDR3 length, CDR3 protein.

>TRBV7-2|TRBJ2-7|14
CASSPLAGRYEQYF
>TRBV10-3|TRBJ2-3|16
CAISRGAGGGTDTQYF
>TRBV7-9|TRBJ2-3|14
CASSPHAGSDTQYF
>TRBV4-2|TRBJ2-7|15
CASSQERTSFDEQYF
>TRBV11-2|TRBJ2-3|13
CASSLDGVRTQYF
>TRBV19|TRBJ2-1|14
CASKVSGSYNEQFF
>TRBV18|TRBJ1-1|13
CASSLSGDTEAFF
>TRBV6-5|TRBJ1-6|15
CASSYVGQANSPLHF
>TRBV18|TRBJ2-3|18
CASSRLAGGTLSTDTQYF
>TRBV28|TRBJ1-1|15
CASQYPAGMGTEAFF
>TRBV21-1|TRBJ2-2|19
CASSKVTRRAPKNTGELFF
>TRBV14|TRBJ2-7|14
CASSQLGQDNEQYF
>TRBV6-6|TRBJ1-1|14
CASSTGILNTEAFF
>TRBV10-3|TRBJ2-7|14
CAISEEASSSEQYF
>TRBV19|TRBJ2-7|16
CASSRRLVRFSYEQYF
>TRBV5-4|TRBJ2-7|13
CASSLYGGNEQYF
>TRBV2|TRBJ2-7|14
CASSETSGRSEQYF
>TRBV2|TRBJ1-1|19
CASRRGYRAGRWMNTEAFF
>TRBV6-6|TRBJ1-1|14
CATRGAGLNTEAFF
>TRBV28|TRBJ1-1|14
CASTRGSLNTEAFF
>TRBV6-1|TRBJ2-5|14
CASSQGTGREAQYF
>TRBV27|TRBJ2-6|16
CASSMGQGAGANVLTF
>TRBV12-2|TRBJ1-1|13
CVPRRGANTEAFF
>TRBV28|TRBJ2-1|13
CASSLLRVDEQFF
>TRBV23-1|TRBJ2-7|15
CASSQLRQSSYEQYF
>TRBV4-1|TRBJ2-3|18
CASSQTGTSGGITDTQYF
>TRBV6-1|TRBJ1-5|13
CASIQGNNQPQHF
>TRBV15|TRBJ2-1|18
CATSRGGGSLTSYNEQFF
>TRBV6-5|TRBJ2-5|14
CASSYSFMRETQYF
>TRBV9|TRBJ1-5|15
CASNRGGQGDQPQHF
>TRBV11-2|TRBJ2-7|15
CASSLGGPHSHEQYF
>TRBV5-5|TRBJ2-4|14
CASSLGQAKNIQYF
>TRBV6-6|TRBJ2-3|14
CASRPTAPGDTQYF
>TRBV11-2|TRBJ2-5|14
CASSTDRVQETQYF
>TRBV6-1|TRBJ1-2|13
CASSDKGDFGYTF
>TRBV11-2|TRBJ2-7|17
CASSSLPGTSGPHEQYF
>TRBV18|TRBJ2-2|13
CASSPTSTGELFF
>TRBV2|TRBJ2-3|11
CASTYKDTQYF
>TRBV18|TRBJ2-7|15
CASSRTSGELIKQYF
>TRBV7-8|TRBJ1-6|12
CASSLINSPLHF
>TRBV19|TRBJ2-7|16
CASSIALLAGSYEQYF
>TRBV16|TRBJ1-5|15
CASSQSAQSDQPQHF
>TRBV19|TRBJ1-5|15
CASSTRDRVAQPQHF
>TRBV6-5|TRBJ2-3|14
CASSLGTSTDTQYF
>TRBV28|TRBJ2-1|21
CASSTVGLAGGITSSYNEQFF
>TRBV28|TRBJ2-7|12
CASSFTGRITYF
>TRBV7-9|TRBJ2-7|13
CASSTDTSYEQYF
>TRBV27|TRBJ1-1|14
CASSFGTMNTEAFF
>TRBV7-9|TRBJ1-4|19
CASSPQGATVVATNEKLFF
>TRBV27|TRBJ2-1|15
CASSLKLAAYNEQFF
>TRBV6-5|TRBJ2-4|14
CASTDGVAKNIQYF
>TRBV19|TRBJ2-3|16
CASSLVARRSTDTQYF
>TRBV11-3|TRBJ2-7|15
CASSSDRGKDYEQYF
>TRBV11-2|TRBJ2-1|13
CATAGLMGNEQFF
>TRBV7-9|TRBJ2-5|19
CASSPGAQGGQTHQETQYF
>TRBV30|TRBJ1-6|16
CAWRGTLGSYNSPLHF
>TRBV27|TRBJ2-2|13
CASKRGGTGELFF
>TRBV7-9|TRBJ1-1|13
CASSGQGHTEAFF
>TRBV7-9|TRBJ1-2|14
CASSPGRGDYGYTF
>TRBV15|TRBJ2-3|16
CATSRRTRERRNTQYF